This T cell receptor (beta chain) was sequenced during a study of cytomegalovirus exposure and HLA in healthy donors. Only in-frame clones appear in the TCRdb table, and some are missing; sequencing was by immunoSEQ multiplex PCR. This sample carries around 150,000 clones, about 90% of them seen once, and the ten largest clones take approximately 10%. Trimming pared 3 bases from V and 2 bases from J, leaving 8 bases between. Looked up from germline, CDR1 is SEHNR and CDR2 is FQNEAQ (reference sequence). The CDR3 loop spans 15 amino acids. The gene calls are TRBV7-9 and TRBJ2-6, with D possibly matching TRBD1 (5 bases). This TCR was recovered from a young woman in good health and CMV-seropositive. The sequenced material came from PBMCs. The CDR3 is CASSLTAAGANVLTF. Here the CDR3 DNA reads TGTGCCAGCAGCTTGACAGCTGCTGGGGCCAACGTCCTGACTTTC.